The clone carrying this T cell receptor delta chain was detected a few times. The antigen is not known. Sequences come from RNA converted to cDNA by reverse transcription. Multiplex PCR used pooled V-gene forward primers and a constant-region reverse primer to amplify CDR3s. TCRdb reran clone calling via CATT on the multiplex PCR reads. The sample contains some 25,000 delta-chain clones, around 7.4% of which appear only once. The sample comes from a study of Vδ1+ human thymocytes. Study observations and caveats: Thymic TRG and TRD repertoires appeared highly polyclonal, with Gaussian CDR3 length distributions. Bulk repertoire data may be misinterpreted because of unexpected Vdelta2 sequences. Thymic delta-chain repertoires held roughly 18% Vdelta2 sequences and few Vdelta3, despite high sort purity.

Germline V gene data show CDR1 as TSWWSYY and CDR2 as QGS. The CDR3 is made up of 22 amino acids. Unmatched junction bases numbered 21, after V lost 5 bases and J lost 0 bases. Thymocytes were sorted as CD3+ TCRVdelta1+ TCRVdelta2- after alphabeta T cell depletion. Vdelta1+ thymocyte sorts reached between about 98% and 99.6% purity. The sequencing input was Vdelta1+ gamma-delta thymocytes from the thymus. Specified subset: FACS-sorted CD3+ TCRalphabeta- TCRVdelta1+ TCRVdelta2- thymocytes. This receptor was taken from a girl less than two years old who had congenital heart surgery. The chain employs TRDV1 and TRDJ1; TRDD3 agrees at 13 bases. Here the CDR3 DNA reads TGTGCTCTTGGGACGTACTGGGGGATACGCTTAGGCAGCGTCCGGTACACCGATAAACTCATCTTT. This sequence encodes CALGTYWGIRLGSVRYTDKLIF.